This is a list of T cell receptor beta chains from one sample in a study of shared clonotypes between healthy human individuals. Data came from immunoSEQ multiplex PCR; TCRdb stores just in-frame clones and leaves some out. Found here are 950,000 to 1,100,000 clones, roughly 80% of them singletons; the top ten hold roughly 1.4%. Sequencing was carried out using memory CD4+ T cells sorted from blood. The receptors come from a man younger than 35 in good health. CDR3s include the opening cysteine and the closing phenylalanine or tryptophan. The D gene is left open where the match is weak. Some rows mark clone size as missing; the rest say once, few, many or name a class of expanded clone.

D,V,size,J,CDR3,DNA
.,TRBV23-1,.,TRBJ2-7,CASRRDNYEQYF,TGCGCCAGCCGCCGGGACAACTACGAGCAGTACTTC
.,TRBV9,.,TRBJ1-3,CASSVAGASGNTIYF,TGTGCCAGCAGCGTAGCTGGGGCGTCTGGAAACACCATATATTTT
.,TRBV25-1,.,TRBJ1-1,CASSGGRGTEAFF,TGTGCCAGCAGTGGGGGGAGGGGCACTGAAGCTTTCTTT
.,TRBV2,.,TRBJ2-1,CASRGSLQLEQFF,TGTGCCAGTAGGGGATCTTTGCAGTTGGAGCAGTTCTTC
TRBD2,TRBV30,.,TRBJ2-3,CAWSVLAGADTQYF,TGTGCCTGGAGTGTACTAGCGGGAGCAGATACGCAGTATTTT
.,TRBV29-1,.,TRBJ1-2,CSVGLGGDYGYTF,TGCAGCGTTGGCCTCGGAGGAGACTATGGCTACACCTTC
TRBD2,TRBV9,.,TRBJ2-3,CASSPRWLAGADTQYF,TGTGCCAGCAGCCCCCGCTGGCTAGCGGGGGCAGATACGCAGTATTTT
TRBD1,TRBV7-8,once,TRBJ2-1,CASSETGGSHNEQFF,TGTGCCAGCAGCGAAACAGGGGGCAGTCACAATGAGCAGTTCTTC
.,TRBV28,.,TRBJ1-2,CASRTLGSGYTF,TGTGCCAGCAGGACCCTTGGTAGTGGCTACACCTTC
TRBD2,TRBV12-5,.,TRBJ2-7,CASGLGGLAGDEQYF,TGTGCTAGTGGTCTAGGGGGACTAGCGGGAGACGAGCAGTACTTC
TRBD2,TRBV6-6,.,TRBJ2-7,CASSGTSGGYEQYF,TGTGCCAGCTCAGGGACTAGCGGGGGTTACGAGCAGTACTTC
.,TRBV19,.,TRBJ1-4,CASSPLRGEKLFF,TGTGCCAGTAGTCCCCTTCGCGGCGAAAAACTGTTTTTT
TRBD1,TRBV14,.,TRBJ2-3,CASSRQGSYTDTQYF,TGTGCCAGCAGCCGACAGGGATCCTACACAGATACGCAGTATTTT
.,TRBV7-9,.,TRBJ2-3,CATPRADTQYF,TGTGCCACGCCGCGGGCAGATACGCAGTATTTT
.,TRBV7-3,few,TRBJ1-6,CASGSPLHF,TGTGCCAGCGGTTCACCCCTCCACTTT
.,TRBV7-2,.,TRBJ2-7,CASSPDGYYEQYF,TGTGCCAGCAGCCCCGACGGTTACTACGAGCAGTACTTC
.,TRBV12-5,.,TRBJ2-3,CASGLVLLPGPTQYF,TGTGCTAGTGGTTTGGTACTTCTCCCGGGACCTACGCAGTATTTT
TRBD2,TRBV27,.,TRBJ2-1,CASSPPLTSGDYNEQFF,TGTGCCAGCAGTCCCCCTCTGACTAGCGGGGATTACAATGAGCAGTTCTTC
.,TRBV6-5,once,TRBJ1-6,CASSPKKLYNSPLHF,TGTGCCAGCAGCCCCAAGAAGCTCTATAATTCACCCCTCCACTTT
.,TRBV5-6,few,TRBJ1-1,CASSVSTNTEAFF,TGTGCCAGCAGCGTGTCCACGAACACTGAAGCTTTCTTT
.,TRBV6-6,.,TRBJ2-7,CATNQRYEQYF,TGTGCCACCAATCAGAGGTACGAGCAGTACTTC
TRBD1,TRBV5-4,.,TRBJ1-1,CASSLAKGDSTEAFF,TGTGCCAGCAGCTTGGCCAAGGGGGACAGCACTGAAGCTTTCTTT
.,TRBV28,once,TRBJ2-1,CASTPAGNGNEQFF,TGTGCCAGCACCCCCGCAGGGAATGGGAATGAGCAGTTCTTC
.,TRBV7-9,.,TRBJ2-6,CASSLDGPGLGGANVLTF,TGTGCCAGCAGCTTAGATGGGCCGGGCCTCGGTGGGGCCAACGTCCTGACTTTC
TRBD1,TRBV6-5,.,TRBJ1-2,CASSPPGTARGYTF,TGTGCCAGCAGCCCCCCCGGGACAGCCAGGGGCTACACCTTC
TRBD2,TRBV7-6,.,TRBJ2-2,CASSYGTTNTGELFF,TGTGCCAGCAGCTACGGGACTACGAACACCGGGGAGCTGTTTTTT
TRBD2,TRBV19,.,TRBJ2-1,CASSSPGIAGARDEQFF,TGTGCCAGTAGTAGCCCGGGGATAGCGGGAGCAAGAGATGAGCAGTTCTTC
TRBD1,TRBV2,.,TRBJ1-4,CASRGDRWTGNEKLFF,TGTGCCAGCAGGGGGGATCGCTGGACAGGGAATGAAAAACTGTTTTTT
.,TRBV5-4,.,TRBJ1-3,CASSLDFPGSGNTIYF,TGTGCCAGCAGCTTGGATTTTCCGGGCTCCGGAAACACCATATATTTT
.,TRBV4-3,.,TRBJ2-1,CASSQVRGYNEQFF,TGCGCCAGCAGCCAAGTTAGGGGCTACAATGAGCAGTTCTTC
TRBD1,TRBV5-6,once,TRBJ1-6,CASSFGDRRGNSPLHF,TGTGCCAGCAGCTTCGGGGACAGGCGGGGTAATTCACCCCTCCACTTT
.,TRBV6-1,few,TRBJ1-5,CASSEAWVGHQPQHF,TGTGCCAGCAGTGAAGCGTGGGTGGGGCATCAGCCCCAGCATTTT
TRBD1,TRBV6-1,.,TRBJ1-5,CASSLQGRQPQHF,TGTGCCAGCAGCTTACAGGGGAGGCAGCCCCAGCATTTT
.,TRBV5-6,.,TRBJ2-7,CASSLAGWGYEQYF,TGTGCCAGCAGCTTGGCCGGTTGGGGCTACGAGCAGTACTTC
.,TRBV7-2,.,TRBJ2-5,CASSHYRLEETQYF,TGTGCCAGCAGCCATTACAGACTAGAAGAGACCCAGTACTTC
TRBD1,TRBV6-5,few,TRBJ1-2,CASSRTGGNYGYTF,TGTGCCAGCAGCCGGACAGGGGGTAACTATGGCTACACCTTC
.,TRBV30,.,TRBJ2-1,CAWSPGLHEQFF,TGTGCCTGGAGTCCAGGACTGCATGAGCAGTTCTTC
TRBD2,TRBV5-6,.,TRBJ2-2,CASSYFLAGGPTGELFF,TGTGCCAGCAGCTACTTCCTAGCGGGAGGGCCAACCGGGGAGCTGTTTTTT
TRBD2,TRBV7-2,.,TRBJ2-5,CASSLFSSGGRQETQYF,TGTGCCAGCAGCTTATTTTCTAGCGGGGGACGACAAGAGACCCAGTACTTC